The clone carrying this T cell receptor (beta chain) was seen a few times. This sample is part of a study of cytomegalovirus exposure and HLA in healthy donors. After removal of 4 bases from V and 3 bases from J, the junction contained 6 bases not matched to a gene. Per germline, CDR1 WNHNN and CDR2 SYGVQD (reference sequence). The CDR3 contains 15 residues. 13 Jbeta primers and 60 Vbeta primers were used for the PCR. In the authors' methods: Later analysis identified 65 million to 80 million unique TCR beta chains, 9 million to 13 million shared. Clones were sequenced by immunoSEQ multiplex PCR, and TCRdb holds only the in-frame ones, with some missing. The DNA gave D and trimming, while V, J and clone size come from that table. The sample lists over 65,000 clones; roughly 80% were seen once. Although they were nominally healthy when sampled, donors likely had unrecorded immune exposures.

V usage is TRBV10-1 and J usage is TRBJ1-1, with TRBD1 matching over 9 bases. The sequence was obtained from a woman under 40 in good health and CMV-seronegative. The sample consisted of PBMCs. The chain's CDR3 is CASSGERTGDTEAFF. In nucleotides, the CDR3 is TGCGCCAGCAGTGGAGAGAGGACAGGGGACACTGAAGCTTTCTTT.